This is a list of T cell receptor beta chains from one sample in a study of shared clonotypes between healthy human individuals. Method: immunoSEQ multiplex PCR; TCRdb's copy keeps in-frame clones and lacks some. The sample includes 600,000 to 750,000 clones, roughly 72% of them seen just once. Sequencing was done on a sample of memory CD4+ T cells sorted from blood. The receptor source for this set is a woman aged 25 to 39 in good health. Each CDR3 is given with its conserved first and last residue. The order of the fields is V gene, J gene, D gene, clone size, CDR3 protein, CDR3 DNA. A D gene is named only where the DNA matches it firmly. Where a row states a size, it is once, few, many or the class of an expanded clone; other rows omit it.

TRBV5-1	TRBJ2-1	TRBD2	few	CASSLSSGAYNEQFF	TGCGCCAGCAGCTTATCTAGCGGAGCTTACAATGAGCAGTTCTTC
TRBV6-1	TRBJ1-5	-	-	CASSEKGGRQPQHF	TGTGCCAGCAGTGAAAAGGGGGGCCGGCAGCCCCAGCATTTT
TRBV19	TRBJ2-1	-	-	CASSIWLVSNEQFF	TGTGCCAGTAGTATTTGGTTAGTTTCCAATGAGCAGTTCTTC
TRBV7-2	TRBJ2-7	-	-	CASSQALGVYEQYF	TGTGCCAGCAGCCAAGCACTGGGGGTCTACGAGCAGTACTTC
TRBV6-1	TRBJ2-7	-	-	CASSRTYEQYF	TGTGCCAGCAGTCGGACTTACGAGCAGTACTTC
TRBV28	TRBJ2-1	TRBD2	few	CASRSGLAGGGEQFF	TGTGCCAGCAGATCGGGACTAGCGGGAGGGGGTGAGCAGTTCTTC
TRBV6-6	TRBJ1-1	TRBD1	-	CASSYGQDLNTEAFF	TGTGCCAGCAGTTACGGACAGGACTTGAACACTGAAGCTTTCTTT
TRBV6-1	TRBJ2-7	-	-	CASSRDPRGDRQYF	TGTGCCAGCAGCCGGGACCCCCGAGGAGATAGGCAGTACTTC
TRBV25-1	TRBJ2-7	TRBD1	-	CASSNQGVTIEQYF	TGTGCCAGCAGTAACCAGGGGGTAACCATCGAGCAGTACTTC
TRBV6-1	TRBJ1-1	-	-	CASSEAEASEAFF	TGTGCCAGCAGTGAAGCGGAGGCGTCTGAAGCTTTCTTT
TRBV7-3	TRBJ1-1	-	-	CASSPFDGNTEAFF	TGTGCCAGCAGCCCATTTGACGGTAACACTGAAGCTTTCTTT
TRBV5-6	TRBJ2-3	-	-	CASSRRVDTDTQYF	TGTGCCAGCAGCCGAAGGGTTGACACAGATACGCAGTATTTT
TRBV19	TRBJ1-2	TRBD1	many	CASSMGPPGTGYYGYTF	TGTGCCAGTAGTATGGGCCCCCCCGGGACAGGGTACTATGGCTACACCTTC
TRBV25-1	TRBJ1-1	TRBD1	-	CASSDAGVGTGYTEAFF	TGTGCCAGCAGTGATGCAGGAGTTGGGACAGGTTACACTGAAGCTTTCTTT
TRBV28	TRBJ1-2	-	-	CASRPGGVAGYTF	TGTGCCAGCAGACCTGGGGGGGTGGCTGGCTACACCTTC
TRBV11-3	TRBJ2-5	-	-	CASSQSGLETQYF	TGTGCCAGCAGCCAAAGCGGTCTAGAGACCCAGTACTTC
TRBV5-1	TRBJ2-1	TRBD2	-	CASSLGGGLVNEQFF	TGCGCCAGTAGCCTCGGGGGAGGGTTGGTCAATGAGCAGTTCTTC
TRBV11-2	TRBJ2-1	-	-	CASSPRRTYNEQFF	TGTGCCAGCAGCCCCCGTAGAACCTACAATGAGCAGTTCTTC
TRBV28	TRBJ2-2	-	-	CASSLPYTGELFF	TGTGCCAGCAGTCTCCCCTATACCGGGGAGCTGTTTTTT
TRBV25-1	TRBJ1-4	TRBD1	once	CASSVTGVTNEKLFF	TGTGCCAGCAGTGTGACAGGGGTGACTAATGAAAAACTGTTTTTT
TRBV27	TRBJ1-2	-	-	CASSDANYGYTF	TGTGCCAGCAGTGACGCCAACTATGGCTACACCTTC
TRBV29-1	TRBJ2-7	-	-	CSVAGWRANSYEQYF	TGCAGCGTTGCTGGTTGGCGGGCAAACTCCTACGAGCAGTACTTC
TRBV19	TRBJ2-3	TRBD1	-	CASKRREQGATDTQYF	TGTGCCAGTAAACGGCGGGAACAGGGGGCCACAGATACGCAGTATTTT
TRBV6-5	TRBJ2-7	-	-	CASSYSEDEQYF	TGTGCCAGCAGTTACTCCGAGGACGAGCAGTACTTC
TRBV4-1	TRBJ2-7	-	-	CASSHLFGEQYF	TGCGCCAGCAGCCATCTGTTCGGCGAGCAGTACTTC
TRBV5-1	TRBJ2-1	TRBD2	once	CASSSGLDSDEQFF	TGCGCCAGCAGCTCGGGACTAGATTCCGATGAGCAGTTCTTC
TRBV20-1	TRBJ1-2	-	-	CSVREFDGYTF	TGCAGTGTACGGGAGTTCGATGGCTACACCTTC
TRBV19	TRBJ1-1	-	-	CASSGGVAANTEAFF	TGTGCCAGTAGTGGGGGGGTGGCGGCCAACACTGAAGCTTTCTTT
TRBV6-4	TRBJ2-1	-	-	CASSDSAGPYNEQFF	TGTGCCAGCAGTGACTCTGCGGGACCCTACAATGAGCAGTTCTTC
TRBV7-3	TRBJ2-3	TRBD2	-	CASSFSGRAIDTQYF	TGTGCCAGCAGTTTCAGCGGGAGGGCGATCGATACGCAGTATTTT
TRBV10-1	TRBJ2-2	TRBD2	-	CASSDSGSYTGELFF	TGCGCCAGCAGTGACAGCGGGAGTTACACCGGGGAGCTGTTTTTT
TRBV4-1	TRBJ2-3	TRBD1	-	CASSPLGQGAPDTQYF	TGCGCCAGCAGCCCTTTGGGACAGGGGGCACCAGATACGCAGTATTTT
TRBV2	TRBJ1-2	-	-	CASSDRGNNYGYTF	TGTGCCAGCAGTGACAGGGGAAATAACTATGGCTACACCTTC
TRBV29-1	TRBJ2-3	TRBD2	-	CSVLSGRGTDTQYF	TGCAGCGTATTAAGCGGGAGGGGCACAGATACGCAGTATTTT
TRBV5-1	TRBJ2-1	TRBD2	-	CASSLGWTSGDNEQFF	TGCGCCAGCAGCTTGGGGTGGACTAGCGGCGACAATGAGCAGTTCTTC
TRBV7-2	TRBJ1-1	-	-	CASSFNFQAFF	TGTGCCAGCAGTTTTAACTTTCAAGCTTTCTTT
TRBV29-1	TRBJ2-5	TRBD2	-	CSVDLTSGRAVETQYF	TGCAGCGTTGACTTAACTAGCGGGAGGGCCGTAGAGACCCAGTACTTC
TRBV2	TRBJ2-7	TRBD1	once	CASRGQGDKRGEQYF	TGTGCCAGCAGAGGACAGGGGGACAAGCGGGGCGAGCAGTACTTC
TRBV28	TRBJ2-1	TRBD2	-	CASSLRGGYNEQFF	TGTGCCAGCAGTTTACGGGGGGGTTACAATGAGCAGTTCTTC
TRBV5-1	TRBJ2-3	TRBD1	once	CASSYEGQGTDTQYF	TGCGCCAGCAGCTACGAAGGACAGGGCACAGATACGCAGTATTTT
TRBV5-4	TRBJ1-1	-	-	CASSFRDSEAFF	TGTGCCAGCAGCTTCCGGGATAGCGAAGCTTTCTTT
TRBV11-2	TRBJ2-7	TRBD2	-	CASSSARGAKQYF	TGTGCCAGCAGCTCCGCGCGGGGGGCGAAACAGTACTTC
TRBV7-8	TRBJ1-2	-	-	CASSYQGEGGYTF	TGTGCCAGCAGTTATCAGGGAGAGGGAGGCTACACCTTC
TRBV19	TRBJ1-5	-	-	CASTKNSNQPQHF	TGTGCCAGTACCAAAAATAGCAATCAGCCCCAGCATTTT
TRBV13	TRBJ2-7	-	-	CASSLVGNEQYF	TGTGCCAGCAGCTTAGTCGGTAACGAGCAGTACTTC
TRBV5-1	TRBJ2-5	-	-	CASSFGTSYQETQYF	TGCGCCAGCAGCTTCGGGACTTCTTACCAAGAGACCCAGTACTTC
TRBV28	TRBJ1-2	-	-	CASSENYGYTF	TGTGCCAGCAGTGAAAACTATGGCTACACCTTC
TRBV28	TRBJ1-5	-	-	CASSLAAGHNQPQHF	TGTGCCAGCAGTTTAGCGGCAGGTCACAATCAGCCCCAGCATTTT
TRBV5-4	TRBJ1-1	-	-	CASSLGGAGNTEAFF	TGTGCCAGCAGCTTAGGAGGCGCCGGGAACACTGAAGCTTTCTTT
TRBV7-2	TRBJ2-5	TRBD2	many	CASSSGTMRETQYF	TGTGCCAGCAGCTCCGGGACTATGCGCGAGACCCAGTACTTC
TRBV5-4	TRBJ2-3	-	-	CASSRDLGGARTDTQYF	TGTGCCAGCAGCAGGGACCTAGGGGGAGCTCGCACAGATACGCAGTATTTT
TRBV5-5	TRBJ2-7	-	-	CASSLESRSSYEQYF	TGTGCCAGCAGCTTGGAGTCGAGGAGCTCCTACGAGCAGTACTTC